This is a list of T cell receptor beta chains from one sample in a study of CD8 T cells in Susac syndrome. TCRdb ran MiXCR on the immunoSEQ multiplex PCR reads and lists one entry per CDR3 protein. Found here are a few hundred thousand distinct CDR3 sequences, approximately 95% of them singletons; the top ten hold 0.085% to 0.095%. The sample taken for sequencing was CD4+ T cells from PBMCs. The source is a human donor with multiple sclerosis. Each CDR3 is given with its conserved first and last residue. The order of the fields is V gene, J gene, clone size, D gene, CDR3 protein, CDR3 DNA. The D gene is left open where the match is weak. A row's size may be missing; if present it is once, few, many or a size class.

TRBV7-9	TRBJ2-7	NA	TRBD2	CASGARGLVPEQYF	TGTGCCAGCGGCGCCCGGGGACTAGTCCCCGAGCAGTACTTC
TRBV7-3	TRBJ2-1	NA	TRBD2	CASSYAGGEQFF	TGTGCCAGCAGCTATGCGGGAGGGGAGCAGTTCTTC
TRBV7-3	TRBJ2-2	NA	NA	CASSLQDGAGELFF	TGTGCCAGCAGCTTACAAGATGGGGCCGGGGAGCTGTTTTTT
TRBV12-5	TRBJ1-1	NA	TRBD1	CASGLTIGTAEAFF	TGTGCTAGTGGTTTGACCATTGGGACAGCTGAAGCTTTCTTT
TRBV29-1	TRBJ1-3	NA	NA	CSVETPGNTIYF	TGCAGCGTGGAGACGCCTGGAAACACCATATATTTT
TRBV29-1	TRBJ2-7	once	TRBD1	CSVKRGDRGSYEQYF	TGCAGCGTAAAGCGAGGGGACAGGGGAAGCTACGAGCAGTACTTC
TRBV27	TRBJ1-5	NA	NA	CASSLSGWAGQPQHF	TGTGCCAGCAGTTTATCAGGGTGGGCAGGTCAGCCCCAGCATTTT
TRBV10-1	TRBJ2-7	NA	TRBD1	CASSGTGWSEQYF	TGCGCCAGCTCCGGGACAGGGTGGTCCGAGCAGTACTTC
TRBV29-1	TRBJ2-3	NA	NA	CSAEGGVVGTDTQYF	TGCAGCGCCGAAGGGGGAGTCGTGGGGACAGATACGCAGTATTTT
TRBV29-1	TRBJ2-3	NA	NA	CSVEAGGTDTQYF	TGCAGCGTTGAAGCGGGAGGCACAGATACGCAGTATTTT
TRBV2	TRBJ2-5	NA	TRBD1	CASGQGTYQETQYF	TGTGCCAGTGGACAGGGTACCTACCAAGAGACCCAGTACTTC
TRBV7-9	TRBJ1-1	NA	NA	CASSLRELNTEAFF	TGTGCCAGCAGCTTGAGAGAGTTGAACACTGAAGCTTTCTTT
TRBV27	TRBJ2-1	once	TRBD2	CASSLGTRGKDEQFF	TGTGCCAGCAGCCTCGGGACTAGGGGCAAGGATGAGCAGTTCTTC
TRBV20-1	TRBJ2-7	NA	NA	CSARESREQYF	TGCAGTGCTAGAGAGTCGAGGGAGCAGTACTTC
TRBV7-2	TRBJ2-3	NA	NA	CASSPGVSVDTQYF	TGTGCCAGCAGCCCAGGGGTTTCGGTAGATACGCAGTATTTT
TRBV2	TRBJ2-4	NA	NA	CASSDRGLPKNIQYF	TGTGCCAGCAGTGACAGGGGTCTTCCCAAAAACATTCAGTACTTC
TRBV29-1	TRBJ2-1	NA	TRBD2	CSGEPLAGYNEQFF	TGCAGCGGCGAGCCACTAGCGGGATACAATGAGCAGTTCTTC
TRBV5-6	TRBJ2-3	NA	NA	CASLRGEDTQYF	TGTGCCAGCCTGAGGGGGGAAGATACGCAGTATTTT
TRBV20-1	TRBJ2-7	NA	NA	CSASVAGLGPEQYF	TGCAGTGCTTCTGTCGCAGGGCTGGGCCCCGAGCAGTACTTC
TRBV29-1	TRBJ2-1	NA	NA	CSVVDLRDYNEQFF	TGCAGCGTTGTAGACCTTCGAGACTACAATGAGCAGTTCTTC
TRBV29-1	TRBJ1-1	NA	TRBD1	CRGGGGRTEAFF	TGCAGGGGAGGGGGCGGACGGACTGAAGCTTTCTTT
TRBV4-1	TRBJ1-6	NA	NA	CASSQLAATNSPLHF	TGCGCCAGCAGCCAATTGGCAGCGACTAATTCACCCCTCCACTTT
TRBV9	TRBJ2-7	NA	NA	CASSVVPGSNEQYF	TGTGCCAGCAGCGTAGTTCCAGGGTCCAACGAGCAGTACTTC
TRBV30	TRBJ1-5	NA	NA	CAWSQDSNQPQHF	TGTGCCTGGAGCCAGGACAGTAATCAGCCCCAGCATTTT
TRBV7-6	TRBJ1-5	few	TRBD1	CASSLGQGQPQHF	TGTGCCAGCAGCTTGGGACAGGGTCAGCCCCAGCATTTT
TRBV18	TRBJ2-7	once	NA	CASSPAQSREQYF	TGTGCCAGCTCACCCGCGCAGTCAAGGGAGCAGTACTTC
TRBV19	TRBJ1-1	NA	NA	CASSLLDSLAFF	TGTGCCAGTAGTCTCCTGGACAGTTTGGCTTTCTTT
TRBV10-3	TRBJ2-1	NA	NA	CAISHDYNEQFF	TGTGCCATCAGTCACGATTACAATGAGCAGTTCTTC
TRBV20-1	TRBJ1-4	NA	NA	CSAEKQNEKLFF	TGCAGTGCCGAAAAACAGAATGAAAAACTGTTTTTT
TRBV30	TRBJ2-5	NA	NA	CAWSEGQLTQETQYF	TGTGCCTGGAGTGAAGGACAGCTTACCCAAGAGACCCAGTACTTC
TRBV20-1	TRBJ1-2	NA	NA	CSALRGGGGGGYTF	TGCAGTGCTCTTAGGGGAGGGGGAGGAGGTGGCTACACCTTC
TRBV28	TRBJ2-7	NA	NA	CASSAARSYEQYF	TGTGCCAGCAGTGCGGCAAGAAGCTACGAGCAGTACTTC
TRBV12-3/TRBV12-4	TRBJ1-5	NA	TRBD1	CASSLVQGDQPQHF	TGTGCCAGCAGTTTAGTACAGGGGGATCAGCCCCAGCATTTT
TRBV4-2	TRBJ2-3	NA	TRBD2	CASSQGVAGGDTDTQYF	TGTGCCAGCAGCCAAGGGGTAGCGGGAGGGGACACAGATACGCAGTATTTT
TRBV6-5	TRBJ2-7	NA	TRBD1	CASRVRDRVFNEQYF	TGTGCCAGCAGAGTCCGGGACAGGGTGTTCAACGAGCAGTACTTC
TRBV7-9	TRBJ1-2	NA	NA	CASSFHGREANYGYTF	TGTGCCAGCAGCTTTCACGGACGGGAAGCTAACTATGGCTACACCTTC
TRBV12-3/TRBV12-4	TRBJ1-6	NA	NA	CASTSRAGSPLHF	TGTGCCAGCACAAGCAGGGCCGGTTCACCCCTCCACTTT
TRBV20-1	TRBJ1-6	NA	NA	CSTRTGDNSPLHF	TGCAGTACTAGAACGGGGGATAATTCACCCCTCCACTTT
TRBV10-3	TRBJ1-1	NA	TRBD1	CAISLRTGDTEAFF	TGTGCCATCAGTTTACGGACAGGGGACACTGAAGCTTTCTTT
TRBV9	TRBJ2-2	NA	NA	CASSPRPSGELFF	TGTGCCAGCAGCCCGAGACCGTCCGGGGAGCTGTTTTTT
TRBV27	TRBJ1-5	NA	NA	CASSLSMGGLGQPQHF	TGTGCCAGCAGTTTATCGATGGGGGGGCTCGGTCAGCCCCAGCATTTT
TRBV7-3	TRBJ2-5	NA	NA	CASSLGTGFAGTQYF	TGTGCCAGCAGCTTAGGAACAGGGTTTGCGGGGACCCAGTACTTC
TRBV4-2	TRBJ2-3	NA	NA	CASSPHRRDTQYF	TGTGCCAGCAGCCCCCATAGAAGGGATACGCAGTATTTT
TRBV5-6	TRBJ2-4	NA	TRBD1	CASSGTGAKNIQYF	TGTGCCAGCAGCGGGACAGGGGCCAAAAACATTCAGTACTTC
TRBV27	TRBJ1-6	NA	TRBD1	CASGGQRGFSPLHF	TGTGCCAGCGGGGGACAGCGGGGCTTTTCACCCCTCCACTTT
TRBV5-1	TRBJ2-7	NA	NA	CASSLRSNYEQYF	TGCGCCAGCAGCTTGAGATCCAATTACGAGCAGTACTTC
TRBV6-6	TRBJ2-1	NA	NA	CASSSPAGAQFF	TGTGCCAGCAGTTCACCAGCCGGGGCGCAGTTCTTC